The clone carrying this TCR beta chain has at least ten counts. Its antigen is as yet unknown. The data originate from a study of T cell repertoires in cytomegalovirus infection. Study details: Indications of both CMV infection and matching HLA type were provided by public TCR beta signatures.

TCRdb reanalysed the reads using MiXCR and keeps one entry per CDR3 protein. The sample yields around 140,000 distinct CDR3 sequences, 25% to 35% seen once. The CDR3 runs to 13 residues. The germline V gene has CDR1 MNHEY and CDR2 SMNVEV (reference sequence). V shed 5 bases and J shed 2 bases, with 9 bases lying between them. The sequences come from CD8+ T cells from cultured PBMCs, collected from culture after CMV antigen stimulation. This TCR derives from a human donor in good health (CMV status not recorded). Some clones in this sample may be carry-over from other donors' samples. The rearrangement links TRBV27 to TRBJ1-2; D gene uncertain. In DNA form, the CDR3 reads TGTGCCAGCAGTGAGACACCCAACTATGGCTACACCTTC. It specifies CASSETPNYGYTF.